This TCR beta chain was sequenced in a study of blood T cells in healthy people across ages. PCR was performed a second time for about 7 to 12 cycles using a sample-barcoded 5' primer and a J-beta primer mix. One entry per CDR3 protein, called by TCRdb with MiXCR from the 5' RACE reads. The sample includes 1.4 million to 1.5 million distinct CDR3 sequences, 42% of them seen just once. The sequence was collected from a young woman in good health. What was sequenced was blood.

The CDR3 loop is CASSDGGASYEQYF. In DNA, the CDR3 is TGTGCCAGCAGTGATGGGGGGGCATCCTACGAGCAGTACTTC. The J gene is TRBJ2-7, the V gene TRBV25-1, with a weak D call TRBD2 (7 bases). In germline, CDR1 is MGHDK, CDR2 SYGVNS. V lost 3 bases and J lost 1, with 10 bases in between. The CDR3 totals 14 residues.